What follows are 10 T cell receptor beta chains derived from one specimen sequenced in a study of long-term antiretroviral therapy in people with HIV. Running of the v3.0 immunoSEQ assay took place at survey level. Using immunoSEQ multiplex PCR, the repertoire was profiled, and TCRdb retains in-frame clones only, with some absent. The data show 30,000 or so clones, around 78% seen once. This material consisted of unsorted PBMCs, taken 1.5 years before starting antiretroviral therapy. Source of these receptors: a man aged 18-30 years with HIV.

The J gene is TRBJ2-1, the V gene TRBV10-3; 9 nucleotides line up with TRBD2. The CDR3 is 15 amino acids. V gave up 2 bases and J gave up 4 bases; unmatched junction bases: 3. The germline CDR1 and CDR2 sequences are ENHRY and SYGVKD. CDR3 in amino acids: CAISELAGGYNEQFF. The CDR3 nucleotides read TGTGCCATCAGTGAGCTTGCGGGGGGGTACAATGAGCAGTTCTTC.

This clone occurred a few times. This chain joins TRBV6-6 and TRBJ1-1, with 8 bases that match TRBD1. The germline CDR1 and CDR2 sequences are MNHNY and SVGAGI (reference sequence). CDR3 length: 13 amino acids. The V gene end was trimmed by 9 bases and the J gene end by 4 bases; junction bases not matched to a gene: 7. CDR3 region: CASSGGLSTEAFF. DNA for the CDR3: TGTGCCAGTTCAGGGGGCTTAAGCACTGAAGCTTTCTTT.

The J gene is TRBJ2-2, the V gene TRBV5-1; TRBD1 agrees at 8 bases. CDR3 length equals 17 residues. Trimming at V came to 2 bases and at J to 1 base, leaving 7 bases not matched to a gene. Germline V gene lookup returns CDR1 SGHRS and CDR2 YFSETQ. The CDR3 loop reads CASSFPLDRGNTGELFF. CDR3 DNA sequence: TGCGCCAGCAGCTTTCCCCTCGACAGGGGGAACACCGGGGAGCTGTTTTTT.

The V and J genes are TRBV30 and TRBJ2-4, with 16 positions matching TRBD2. The V gene end was trimmed by 0 bases and the J gene end by 4 bases; junction bases not matched to a gene: 3. The CDR3 sequence is 17 residues long. Germline CDR1 is GTSNPN and CDR2 is SVGIG (reference sequence). CDR3 nucleotides: TGTGCCTGGAGTGTCCCGGGACTAGCGGGGGGGAAAAACATTCAGTACTTC. It codes for CAWSVPGLAGGKNIQYF.

The chain employs TRBV7-2 and TRBJ2-1, with TRBD1 matching over 8 bases. V lost 5 bases and J lost 5; bases outside the gene matches: 5. Per the germline V gene, CDR1 is SGHTA and CDR2 is FQGNSA. This CDR3 has 14 amino acids. DNA for the CDR3: TGTGCCAGCAGCCCAAACAGGGGGGACAATGAGCAGTTCTTC. Protein product: CASSPNRGDNEQFF.

The J gene is TRBJ1-1, the V gene TRBV19; D call uncertain. The V and J ends lost 3 bases and 1 base respectively, with 9 bases between them. CDR3 length: 14 residues. Looked up from germline, CDR1 is LNHDA and CDR2 is SQIVND (reference sequence). CDR3 nucleotides: TGTGCCAGTAGTATTCGAGGGAGGAACACTGAAGCTTTCTTT. Translated: CASSIRGRNTEAFF.

V usage is TRBV29-1 and J usage is TRBJ2-3; 8 positions match TRBD2. The CDR3 is 14 residues long. V dropped 4 bases and J dropped 1; count of bases not matched to a gene: 4. CDR1 and CDR2 (germline): SQVTM, ANQGSEA. The CDR3 DNA reads as TGCAGCGTTGCCCCGCGGGGGGGCACAGATACGCAGTATTTT. Its translation is CSVAPRGGTDTQYF.

The gene calls are TRBV7-8 and TRBJ2-7; 8 bases map to TRBD2. With 5 bases clipped from V and 5 bases from J, the junction kept 8 bases outside the gene matches. In germline, CDR1 is SGHVS, CDR2 FQNEAQ. The CDR3 spans 14 residues. The CDR3 protein is CASSVSGALDEQYF. The CDR3 DNA reads as TGTGCCAGCAGCGTTAGCGGGGCCCTGGACGAGCAGTACTTC.

This clone occurred a few times. The rearrangement joins TRBV30 to TRBJ1-2, with TRBD1 matching 12 bases. CDR1 and CDR2 from the germline V gene are GTSNPN and SVGIG (reference sequence). The CDR3 has 17 residues. J gave up 4 bases and V 4 bases, and 13 bases lay outside the gene matches. The chain's CDR3 is CAWTPGPGQGAGYGYTF. The CDR3 region has the DNA TGTGCCTGGACGCCGGGACCGGGACAGGGGGCAGGCTATGGCTACACCTTC. Combining the CDR3 with reference TRBV30 and TRBJ1-2 gives the whole variable domain SQTIHQWPATLVQPVGSPLSLECTVEGTSNPNLYWYRQAAGRGLQLLFYSVGIGQISSEVPQNLSASRPQDRQFILSSKKLLLSDSGFYLCAWTPGPGQGAGYGYTFGSGTRLTVV.

This rearrangement joins TRBV28 to TRBJ2-7; D not resolved. Germline loops: CDR1 MDHEN, CDR2 SYDVKM. The V end lost 6 bases, the J end lost 4 bases, and 10 bases lay between the germline ends. The CDR3 loop spans 12 amino acids. CDR3 sequence: CASSWVGYEQYF. CDR3 DNA sequence: TGTGCCAGCAGCTGGGTGGGTTACGAGCAGTACTTC.